The source of this T cell receptor beta chain is a study of blood T cell repertoires in COVID-19. Study background: PBMCs, B-cell-depleted T cells, or T cells provided the cDNA or gDNA that made up the material.

This CDR3 comprises 15 residues. V trimming: 0 bases; J trimming: 3 bases; junction bases outside the gene matches: 1. CDR1 is PRHDT, CDR2 FYEKMQ, per germline (reference sequence). In the study's own analysis: Cell counts per sample came from amplifying reference gene primers. The data were produced by immunoSEQ multiplex PCR, yet TCRdb's version contains in-frame clones alone and is incomplete. The DNA was the basis for D and trimming; V, J and clone size are from that table. The repertoire has approximately 300,000 clones, approximately 90% of them found once; the top ten carry roughly a tenth. Participants were placed into cohorts based on the clinical history they reported. Donors of Cohort 3 who recovered were those that had two negative PCRs, clearance, or symptom resolution.

The source of this sequence is a woman aged 18 to 35 who had recovered from COVID-19. Sequencing was carried out using PBMCs or T cells enriched from blood (not recorded which). The chain recombines TRBV13 with TRBJ1-5; 8 bases fit TRBD1. This CDR3 is CASSLGTGANQPQHF. The CDR3 bases are TGTGCCAGCAGCTTAGGGACAGGGGCCAATCAGCCCCAGCATTTT.